A selection of T cell receptor beta chains follows, all from one sample in a study of cytomegalovirus exposure and HLA in healthy donors. The method was immunoSEQ multiplex PCR; TCRdb's version includes in-frame clones alone and lacks a portion of them. This sample yields about 37,000 clones, of which roughly 79% are seen a single time; about 10% belongs to the top ten. Sequenced material: PBMCs. Receptors originate from a woman in her forties in good health and CMV-seronegative. CDR3s include the opening cysteine and the closing phenylalanine or tryptophan. The order of the fields is J gene, D gene, clone size, V gene, CDR3 protein, CDR3 DNA. D genes are given only for firm matches. Clone size, where shown, is once, few, many, or a class for clones that have expanded.

J: TRBJ1-1
D: TRBD1
size: NA
V: TRBV25-1
CDR3: CASSDWTGGTEAFF
DNA: TGTGCCAGCAGTGATTGGACAGGGGGCACTGAAGCTTTCTTT

J: TRBJ1-6
D: TRBD1
size: NA
V: TRBV29-1
CDR3: CSVKDRGNSPLHF
DNA: TGCAGCGTTAAGGACAGGGGGAATTCACCCCTCCACTTT

J: TRBJ1-5
D: NA
size: NA
V: TRBV12-5
CDR3: CASGLVLGGGNQPQHF
DNA: TGTGCTAGTGGTTTGGTACTAGGCGGTGGCAATCAGCCCCAGCATTTT

J: TRBJ1-3
D: TRBD1
size: few
V: TRBV28
CDR3: CASSSRQGSSSSINTIYF
DNA: TGTGCCAGCAGTTCCCGACAGGGTAGTAGTTCTTCGATAAACACCATATATTTT

J: TRBJ1-6
D: TRBD1
size: NA
V: TRBV4-2
CDR3: CASSQVQGVRNSPLHF
DNA: TGTGCCAGCAGCCAGGTACAGGGGGTCCGGAATTCACCCCTCCACTTT

J: TRBJ1-2
D: NA
size: NA
V: TRBV7-9
CDR3: CASREVRNGYTF
DNA: TGTGCCTCCCGAGAGGTCCGGAATGGCTACACCTTC

J: TRBJ2-6
D: NA
size: few
V: TRBV5-6
CDR3: CASSVGVPGANVLTF
DNA: TGTGCCAGCAGCGTCGGAGTCCCTGGGGCCAACGTCCTGACTTTC

J: TRBJ1-1
D: TRBD1
size: NA
V: TRBV7-9
CDR3: CASSWTGMNTEAFF
DNA: TGTGCCAGCAGCTGGACAGGGATGAACACTGAAGCTTTCTTT

J: TRBJ2-3
D: NA
size: once
V: TRBV19
CDR3: CASSIGPGNTQYF
DNA: TGTGCCAGTAGTATAGGCCCCGGGAATACGCAGTATTTT

J: TRBJ1-3
D: NA
size: NA
V: TRBV9
CDR3: CASSQTVGGNTIYF
DNA: TGTGCCAGCAGCCAGACTGTTGGAGGAAACACCATATATTTT

J: TRBJ2-7
D: NA
size: NA
V: TRBV5-5
CDR3: CASSLARAGSEQYF
DNA: TGTGCCAGCAGCTTGGCCCGGGCTGGGAGCGAGCAGTACTTC

J: TRBJ1-5
D: NA
size: NA
V: TRBV6-1
CDR3: CASSEVAQPQHF
DNA: TGTGCCAGCAGTGAAGTAGCTCAGCCCCAGCATTTT

J: TRBJ1-1
D: NA
size: NA
V: TRBV5-6
CDR3: CASSGGSGTEAFF
DNA: TGTGCCAGCAGCGGGGGCTCGGGCACTGAAGCTTTCTTT

J: TRBJ1-4
D: NA
size: NA
V: TRBV6-1
CDR3: CASSEPPATAKLFF
DNA: TGTGCCAGCAGTGAACCCCCTGCTACCGCAAAACTGTTTTTT

J: TRBJ2-7
D: TRBD2
size: NA
V: TRBV25-1
CDR3: CASSELGGGLYEQYF
DNA: TGTGCCAGCAGTGAATTGGGCGGGGGGCTATACGAGCAGTACTTC

J: TRBJ2-2
D: NA
size: NA
V: TRBV28
CDR3: CASSFRAGRGAGATGELFF
DNA: TGTGCCAGCAGCTTTAGGGCAGGCAGGGGCGCAGGAGCTACCGGGGAGCTGTTTTTT

J: TRBJ1-5
D: NA
size: few
V: TRBV6-1
CDR3: CASKLTPDNQPQHF
DNA: TGTGCCAGCAAATTGACTCCAGACAATCAGCCCCAGCATTTT

J: TRBJ2-1
D: TRBD1
size: few
V: TRBV28
CDR3: CASSLGQGGEQFF
DNA: TGTGCCAGCAGTTTAGGACAGGGAGGTGAGCAGTTCTTC

J: TRBJ2-5
D: TRBD2
size: NA
V: TRBV19
CDR3: CASSIAAGGRRETQYF
DNA: TGTGCCAGTAGTATTGCTGCGGGGGGGCGGAGAGAGACCCAGTACTTC

J: TRBJ2-3
D: TRBD2
size: NA
V: TRBV5-4
CDR3: CASSGGLGTDTQYF
DNA: TGTGCCAGCAGCGGGGGACTAGGCACAGATACGCAGTATTTT

J: TRBJ2-5
D: TRBD1
size: NA
V: TRBV29-1
CDR3: CSVGGQGKTQYF
DNA: TGCAGCGTTGGGGGACAGGGAAAGACCCAGTACTTC

J: TRBJ2-3
D: NA
size: NA
V: TRBV5-1
CDR3: CASRRNREGTDTQYF
DNA: TGCGCCAGCAGGAGGAACAGGGAGGGGACAGATACGCAGTATTTT

J: TRBJ1-2
D: TRBD1
size: NA
V: TRBV2
CDR3: CASTTGVHYGYTF
DNA: TGTGCCAGCACCACAGGGGTTCACTATGGCTACACCTTC

J: TRBJ1-6
D: TRBD1
size: few
V: TRBV5-1
CDR3: CASTSGATGEALHF
DNA: TGCGCCAGCACGTCGGGGGCGACAGGGGAGGCCCTCCACTTT

J: TRBJ2-2
D: NA
size: few
V: TRBV2
CDR3: CASRTQRTDTGELFF
DNA: TGTGCCTCTCGGACTCAACGAACGGACACCGGGGAGCTGTTTTTT

J: TRBJ2-1
D: TRBD2
size: NA
V: TRBV9
CDR3: CASSASGGGYNEQFF
DNA: TGTGCCAGCAGCGCTAGCGGGGGGGGTTACAATGAGCAGTTCTTC

J: TRBJ1-6
D: NA
size: NA
V: TRBV28
CDR3: CASSPGVLGNSPLHF
DNA: TGTGCCAGCAGCCCGGGTGTTTTGGGTAATTCACCCCTCCACTTT

J: TRBJ2-3
D: TRBD2
size: NA
V: TRBV19
CDR3: CASTWRGNSGDTQYF
DNA: TGTGCCAGTACTTGGCGGGGGAACTCGGGAGATACGCAGTATTTT

J: TRBJ2-5
D: NA
size: NA
V: TRBV7-6
CDR3: CASSSGETQYF
DNA: TGTGCCAGCAGTTCCGGTGAGACCCAGTACTTC

J: TRBJ2-4
D: NA
size: NA
V: TRBV5-1
CDR3: CASRPGQSGDTQYF
DNA: TGCGCCAGCCGCCCCGGCCAGTCCGGGGACACACAGTACTTC

J: TRBJ2-7
D: NA
size: NA
V: TRBV14
CDR3: CASSPRMGLNYEQYF
DNA: TGTGCCAGCAGCCCAAGGATGGGACTGAACTACGAGCAGTACTTC

J: TRBJ1-2
D: TRBD1
size: NA
V: TRBV13
CDR3: CASSSQGGHGYTF
DNA: TGTGCCAGCAGCTCACAGGGGGGACATGGCTACACCTTC

J: TRBJ1-4
D: TRBD1
size: NA
V: TRBV4-3
CDR3: CASSQDIVLGQKLFF
DNA: TGCGCCAGCAGCCAAGATATCGTGCTGGGACAGAAACTGTTTTTT

J: TRBJ2-3
D: TRBD2
size: NA
V: TRBV7-8
CDR3: CASSPRASGAQF
DNA: TGTGCCAGCAGCCCAAGGGCTAGCGGGGCTCAGTTT

J: TRBJ1-2
D: NA
size: NA
V: TRBV19
CDR3: CASGRGRVIYGYTF
DNA: TGTGCCAGTGGGAGAGGACGGGTAATCTATGGCTACACCTTC

J: TRBJ1-2
D: TRBD1
size: NA
V: TRBV19
CDR3: CASSRGGANYGYTF
DNA: TGTGCCAGTAGTCGAGGGGGCGCTAACTATGGCTACACCTTC